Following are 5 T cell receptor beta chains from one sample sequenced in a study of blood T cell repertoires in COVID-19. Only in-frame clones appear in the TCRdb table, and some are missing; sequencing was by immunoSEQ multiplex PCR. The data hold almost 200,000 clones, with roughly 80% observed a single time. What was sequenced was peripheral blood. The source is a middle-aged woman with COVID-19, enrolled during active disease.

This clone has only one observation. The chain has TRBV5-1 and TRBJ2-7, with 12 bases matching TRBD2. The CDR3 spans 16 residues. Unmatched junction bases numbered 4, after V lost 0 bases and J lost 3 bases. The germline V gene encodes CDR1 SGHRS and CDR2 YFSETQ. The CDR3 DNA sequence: TGCGCCAGCAGCTTGGCCCGACTAGCGGGGGACTACGAGCAGTACTTC. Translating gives CASSLARLAGDYEQYF.

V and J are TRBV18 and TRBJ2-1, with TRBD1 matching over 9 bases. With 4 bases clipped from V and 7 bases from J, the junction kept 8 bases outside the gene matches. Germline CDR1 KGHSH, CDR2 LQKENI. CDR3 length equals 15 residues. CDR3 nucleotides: TGTGCCAGCTCACTGGGACAGGGCCTAAGGAATGAGCAGTTCTTC. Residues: CASSLGQGLRNEQFF.

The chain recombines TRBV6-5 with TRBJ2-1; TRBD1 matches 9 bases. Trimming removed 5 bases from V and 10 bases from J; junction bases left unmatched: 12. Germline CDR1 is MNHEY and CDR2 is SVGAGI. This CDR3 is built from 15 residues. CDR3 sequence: CASSPAGTGQGEQFF. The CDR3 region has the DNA TGTGCCAGCAGTCCTGCCGGGACAGGGCAGGGCGAGCAGTTCTTC.

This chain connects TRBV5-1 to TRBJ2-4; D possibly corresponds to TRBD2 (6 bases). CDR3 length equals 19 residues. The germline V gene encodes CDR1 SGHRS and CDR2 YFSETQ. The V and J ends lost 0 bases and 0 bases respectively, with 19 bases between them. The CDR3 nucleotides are TGCGCCAGCAGCTTGGGCCGGGACTCACAGGAGGTAGCCAAAAACATTCAGTACTTC. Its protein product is CASSLGRDSQEVAKNIQYF.

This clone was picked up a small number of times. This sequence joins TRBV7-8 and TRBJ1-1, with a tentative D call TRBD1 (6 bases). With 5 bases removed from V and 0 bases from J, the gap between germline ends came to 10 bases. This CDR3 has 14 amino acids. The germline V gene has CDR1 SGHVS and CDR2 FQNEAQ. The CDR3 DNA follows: TGTGCCAGCAGCCACGGGACATTGAACACTGAAGCTTTCTTT. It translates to CASSHGTLNTEAFF.